What follows are 28 T cell receptor beta chains derived from one specimen sequenced in a study of T cell repertoires in cytomegalovirus infection. TCRdb reprocessed the reads with MiXCR, giving one entry per CDR3 protein. The sample holds about 110,000 distinct CDR3 sequences, over 9% seen once. These TCRs are of unknown antigen specificity. Sequenced sample: PBMCs, sequenced either directly or after in vitro stimulation (not recorded which). These receptors all stem from a human donor in good health (CMV status not recorded). Some clones in this sample may be carry-over from other donors' samples.

The chain links TRBV19 to TRBJ1-2; the D is unclear. The CDR3 contains 15 residues. V shed 7 bases and J shed 4 bases, with 19 bases lying between them. The germline CDR1 and CDR2 sequences are LNHDA and SQIVND (reference sequence). The CDR3 is CASTPESTRSYGYTF. The CDR3, as DNA: TGTGCCAGTACGCCCGAGTCGACACGATCCTATGGCTACACCTTC. Drawing the rest from reference TRBV19 and TRBJ1-2, the complete variable domain is DGGITQSPKYLFRKEGQNVTLSCEQNLNHDAMYWYRQDPGQGLRLIYYSQIVNDFQKGDIAEGYSVSREKKESFPLTVTSAQKNPTAFYLCASTPESTRSYGYTFGSGTRLTVV.

Many counts were recorded for this clonotype. The chain couples TRBV7-9 to TRBJ2-1; D is undetermined. CDR3 length equals 14 residues. V shed 3 bases and J shed 8 bases, with 14 bases lying between them. Germline lookup yields CDR1 SEHNR and CDR2 FQNEAQ (reference sequence). This CDR3 is CASSLGGGGDEQFF. CDR3 sequence (DNA): TGTGCCAGCAGCTTGGGTGGCGGTGGAGATGAGCAGTTCTTC.

This clonotype was observed a handful of times. The V call is TRBV7-9, the J call TRBJ2-7, with unresolved D. The length of the CDR3 is 13 residues. With 5 bases removed from V and 2 bases from J, the gap between germline ends came to 10 bases. In germline, CDR1 is SEHNR, CDR2 FQNEAQ (reference sequence). This chain's CDR3 is CASSGPLAYEQYF. Written as DNA, the CDR3 is TGTGCCAGCAGCGGGCCTCTAGCCTACGAGCAGTACTTC.

This clonotype was recorded a few times. The J gene is TRBJ1-5, the V gene TRBV19, with D unresolved. CDR3 size: 12 residues. Deletions cut 3 bases from V and 13 bases from J, with 13 bases between. Looked up from germline, CDR1 is LNHDA and CDR2 is SQIVND (reference sequence). The CDR3 sequence is CASSITTTPQHF. As DNA, the CDR3 is TGTGCCAGTAGTATTACCACGACACCGCAGCATTTT.

This clonotype was recorded many times. The genes are TRBV14 and TRBJ2-1; 14 nucleotides align to TRBD2. CDR1 and CDR2 from the germline V gene are SGHDN and FVKESK. The CDR3 runs 15 residues. V gave up 4 bases and J gave up 8 bases; unmatched junction bases: 4. The CDR3 DNA reads as TGTGCCAGCAGCCGACTAGCGGGAGGGTCCCATGAGCAGTTCTTC. Its protein is CASSRLAGGSHEQFF.

This clonotype was seen at least ten times. J is TRBJ1-2 and V is TRBV7-2; 9 bases are shared with TRBD1. The CDR3 covers 16 residues. CDR1 and CDR2 (germline): SGHTA, FQGNSA. Trimming took 5 bases from V and 3 from J; bases not matched to a gene: 10. The CDR3 nucleotides read TGTGCCAGCAGCCCAGCCGGACAGGGGCTCGACTATGGCTACACCTTC. Its protein product is CASSPAGQGLDYGYTF.

This clonotype was found many times. The chain links TRBV7-2 to TRBJ1-6, with 7 bases aligning to TRBD1. The CDR3 is made up of 14 amino acids. After removal of 5 bases from V and 3 bases from J, the junction contained 1 base not matched to a gene. In germline, CDR1 is SGHTA, CDR2 FQGNSA. CDR3 sequence (DNA): TGTGCCAGCAGCCGGGACAGCTATAATTCACCCCTCCACTTT. As protein: CASSRDSYNSPLHF.

This clonotype was detected many times. V and J are TRBV4-1 and TRBJ1-5; TRBD1 matches at 7 bases. The V gene end was trimmed by 3 bases and the J gene end by 2 bases; junction bases not matched to a gene: 4. The germline V gene has CDR1 MGHRA and CDR2 YSYEKL. CDR3 length: 15 amino acids. The CDR3 DNA follows: TGCGCCAGCAGCCAGAGACAGGGCGGCAATCAGCCCCAGCATTTT. Its translation: CASSQRQGGNQPQHF.

Many counts were recorded for this clonotype. The rearrangement joins TRBV27 to TRBJ1-5; D unclear. Germline V gene sequence: CDR1 MNHEY, CDR2 SMNVEV (reference sequence). This CDR3 has 14 residues. V lost 0 bases and J 7 bases, leaving 10 bases between the germline ends. The CDR3 DNA reads as TGTGCCAGCAGTTTATCGGGGAGGGCCCAGCCCCAGCATTTT. This encodes CASSLSGRAQPQHF.

This clonotype was recorded at least ten times. V gene TRBV4-1 combines with J gene TRBJ2-7; 9 bases are a match to TRBD2. The V segment lost 3 bases and the J segment 1 base; nucleotides outside the gene matches: 4. The germline V gene has CDR1 MGHRA and CDR2 YSYEKL. This CDR3 is built from 15 residues. The CDR3 DNA reads as TGCGCCAGCAGCCAGGGACTAGCTGATTCCTACGAGCAGTACTTC. Translated, it gives CASSQGLADSYEQYF.

The CDR3 reads CASSRGYVGYEQYV. CDR3 sequence (DNA): TGTGCCAGCAGCCGCGGGTATGTGGGCTACGAGCAGTACGTC. The chain recombines TRBV6-5 with TRBJ2-7; D is perhaps TRBD2 (5 bases). The CDR3 has 14 amino acids. Germline CDR1 and CDR2: MNHEY and SVGAGI. Trimming removed 6 bases from V and 3 bases from J, with 15 bases in between.

The J gene is TRBJ2-5, the V gene TRBV19; TRBD2 agrees at 12 bases. Germline loops: CDR1 LNHDA, CDR2 SQIVND (reference sequence). Trimming removed 4 bases from V and 4 bases from J; junction bases left unmatched: 1. CDR3 length: 14 amino acids. CDR3 nucleotides: TGTGCCAGTAGTAAGGGACTAGCGGGAGAGACCCAGTACTTC. Protein product: CASSKGLAGETQYF.

This clonotype was recorded a few times. The rearrangement uses TRBV29-1 and TRBJ2-2, with D perhaps matching TRBD1 or TRBD2 (8 bases each). The CDR3 contains 16 residues. The germline V gene encodes CDR1 SQVTM and CDR2 ANQGSEA. The V and J ends lost 5 bases and 4 bases respectively, with 20 bases between them. CDR3: CSVSGQAGLVTGELFF. The CDR3 nucleotides read TGCAGCGTTTCGGGACAGGCGGGACTAGTCACCGGGGAGCTGTTTTTT.

This clonotype appeared many times. V is TRBV20-1 and J is TRBJ1-3; D is uncertain. The CDR3 contains 15 residues. CDR1 is DFQATT and CDR2 is SNEGSKA in the germline V gene (reference sequence). V shed 6 bases and J shed 0 bases, with 15 bases lying between them. The CDR3 loop reads CSARQVLSSGNTIYF. In nucleotides, the CDR3 is TGCAGTGCCCGACAAGTCCTGAGCTCTGGAAACACCATATATTTT.

This clonotype was recorded a few times. The chain couples TRBV15 to TRBJ2-7, with D tentatively TRBD2 (6 bases). Germline CDR1 is LNHNV and CDR2 is YYDKDF (reference sequence). The CDR3 consists of 13 residues. Deletions cut 0 bases from V and 6 bases from J, with 9 bases between. CDR3 DNA sequence: TGTGCCACCAGCAGAGATACCGGGGGCGAGCAGTACGTC. This sequence encodes CATSRDTGGEQYV.

The rearrangement joins TRBV20-1 to TRBJ1-2; TRBD1 might be the D (6 bases). Germline-derived CDR1 and CDR2 are DFQATT and SNEGSKA (reference sequence). The CDR3 totals 14 residues. V lost 3 bases, J lost 4 bases, and 15 bases lay in between. The CDR3 region is CSARAGEIGYGYTF. CDR3 in DNA: TGCAGTGCTAGGGCAGGGGAAATAGGCTATGGCTACACCTTC.

The rearrangement links TRBV19 to TRBJ1-5; D might be TRBD1 (6 bases). The ends were cut back, 4 bases at V and 5 bases at J, with 15 bases in the middle. Germline V CDR1 and CDR2: LNHDA, SQIVND (reference sequence). The CDR3 spans 15 residues. CDR3 coding DNA: TGTGCCAGTAGTAATCGGGGGGGGGGCCATCAGCCCCAGCATTTT. Amino acids: CASSNRGGGHQPQHF. The variable domain in full, completed from reference TRBV19 and TRBJ1-5, reads DGGITQSPKYLFRKEGQNVTLSCEQNLNHDAMYWYRQDPGQGLRLIYYSQIVNDFQKGDIAEGYSVSREKKESFPLTVTSAQKNPTAFYLCASSNRGGGHQPQHFGDGTRLSIL.

Many counts were recorded for this clonotype. The chain couples TRBV29-1 to TRBJ1-1, with D uncertain. Germline CDR1 is SQVTM and CDR2 is ANQGSEA. The CDR3 has 14 amino acids. Trimming cost V 2 bases and J 8 bases, with 18 bases left between them. The CDR3 DNA is TGCAGCGTTGAACTTCGGGGAATTCACTCCGAAGCTTTCTTT. Its protein is CSVELRGIHSEAFF.

V gene TRBV6-5 combines with J gene TRBJ2-7; TRBD1 matches at 8 bases. The germline CDR1 and CDR2 sequences are MNHEY and SVGAGI. With V trimmed by 6 bases and J by 2 bases, 6 bases remained unmatched. The CDR3 sequence is 14 residues long. The CDR3 DNA sequence: TGTGCCAGCAGGGCGGGGACAGGAACCTACGAGCAGTACTTC. As protein: CASRAGTGTYEQYF.

This clonotype was recorded at least ten times. The gene calls are TRBV28 and TRBJ2-2, with 9 bases identical to TRBD2. CDR3 size: 15 residues. The V and J ends lost 8 bases and 3 bases, in that order; junction bases with no gene match: 7. CDR1 and CDR2 from the germline V gene are MDHEN and SYDVKM. This CDR3 is CASRIAGGDTGELFF. Written as DNA, the CDR3 is TGTGCCAGCCGTATCGCGGGAGGGGACACCGGGGAGCTGTTTTTT.

Many counts were recorded for this clonotype. The chain carries TRBV14 and TRBJ2-7; D is undetermined. The CDR3 spans 14 residues. The V and J ends lost 1 base and 3 bases respectively, with 10 bases between them. CDR1 and CDR2 from the germline V gene are SGHDN and FVKESK. The CDR3 DNA reads TGTGCCAGCAGCCAAGGCGTGGGGTACTACGAGCAGTACTTC. Protein: CASSQGVGYYEQYF. The whole variable domain, filled in from reference TRBV14 and TRBJ2-7, reads EAGVTQFPSHSVIEKGQTVTLRCDPISGHDNLYWYRRVMGKEIKFLLHFVKESKQDESGMPNNRFLAERTGGTYSTLKVQPAELEDSGVYFCASSQGVGYYEQYFGPGTRLTVT.

This clonotype was observed at least ten times. The rearrangement joins TRBV12-3 or TRBV12-4 to TRBJ2-7, with TRBD2 as a possible D gene (6 bases). With 5 bases removed from V and 5 bases from J, the gap between germline ends came to 16 bases. This CDR3 has 14 amino acids. The CDR3, as DNA: TGTGCCAGCAGTCCCACCGGAGGGGCCAACGAGCAGTACGTC. Its protein is CASSPTGGANEQYV.

This clonotype appeared many times. The chain joins TRBV6-5 to TRBJ2-1; 7 nucleotides agree with TRBD2. Looked up from germline, CDR1 is MNHEY and CDR2 is SVGAGI. The trim removed 1 base at V and 6 bases at J, leaving 12 bases unmatched. This CDR3 is 17 amino acids long. CDR3 DNA: TGTGCCAGCAGTTACTTCGGGGGAGGGCCTTCATTCAATGAGCAGTTCTTC. It specifies CASSYFGGGPSFNEQFF.

Ten or more counts support this clonotype. The J gene is TRBJ1-4, the V gene TRBV7-2, with D possibly TRBD1 on 5 matching bases. Per germline, CDR1 SGHTA and CDR2 FQGNSA. V shed 5 bases and J shed 0 bases, with 10 bases lying between them. This CDR3 spans 15 amino acids. Here the CDR3 reads CASSPQGTTNEKLFF. CDR3 DNA: TGTGCCAGCAGCCCCCAGGGAACAACTAATGAAAAACTGTTTTTT.

The chain is built from TRBV11-2 and TRBJ1-5; a weak D match, TRBD1 (6 bases). V lost 5 bases and J lost 2, with 16 bases in between. The CDR3 is 16 amino acids. Germline CDR1 reads SGHAT; CDR2 reads FQNNGV. CDR3 in DNA: TGTGCCAGCAGCGAGCGAACGGGGGCAGGCAATCAGCCCCAGCATTTT. Translating it yields CASSERTGAGNQPQHF. Full variable domain (outside the CDR3, taken from reference TRBV11-2 and TRBJ1-5): EAGVAQSPRYKIIEKRQSVAFWCNPISGHATLYWYQQILGQGPKLLIQFQNNGVVDDSQLPKDRFSAERLKGVDSTLKIQPAKLEDSAVYLCASSERTGAGNQPQHFGDGTRLSIL.

A single count supports this clonotype. The CDR3 end shows no conserved phenylalanine or tryptophan, and so a read error is likely. This chain joins TRBV12-3 or TRBV12-4 and TRBJ2-3; D might be TRBD2 (6 bases). This CDR3 has 14 residues. The V end was cut by 6 bases, the J end by 0 bases, with 10 bases between. In DNA form, the CDR3 reads TGTGCCAGCAGGGGACTGGGGAGCACAGATACGCAGTATCTT. Translated, it gives CASRGLGSTDTQYL.

At least ten counts were recorded for this clonotype. CDR3 residues: CASSLMSGAPNSPLHF. DNA for the CDR3: TGTGCCAGCAGTCTAATGTCGGGGGCGCCAAATTCACCCCTCCACTTT. This rearrangement joins TRBV7-6 to TRBJ1-6; D might be TRBD1 (6 bases). Germline V gives CDR1 SGHVS, CDR2 FNYEAQ. CDR3 size: 16 residues. The germline V and J ends were trimmed by 6 bases and 7 bases, with 19 bases remaining between them.

With respect to this clonotype: A much larger clone lies one base from this, so it may be a read error. This chain links TRBV5-4 with TRBJ1-5, with 10 positions matching TRBD1. Per the germline V gene, CDR1 is SGHNT and CDR2 is YYREEE (reference sequence). The V gene end was trimmed by 3 bases and the J gene end by 4 bases; junction bases not matched to a gene: 1. The CDR3 has 14 amino acids. The CDR3, as DNA: TGTGCCAGCAGCTCGGACAGGGGGAATCAGCCCCAGCATTTT. It yields the protein CASSSDRGNQPQHF.